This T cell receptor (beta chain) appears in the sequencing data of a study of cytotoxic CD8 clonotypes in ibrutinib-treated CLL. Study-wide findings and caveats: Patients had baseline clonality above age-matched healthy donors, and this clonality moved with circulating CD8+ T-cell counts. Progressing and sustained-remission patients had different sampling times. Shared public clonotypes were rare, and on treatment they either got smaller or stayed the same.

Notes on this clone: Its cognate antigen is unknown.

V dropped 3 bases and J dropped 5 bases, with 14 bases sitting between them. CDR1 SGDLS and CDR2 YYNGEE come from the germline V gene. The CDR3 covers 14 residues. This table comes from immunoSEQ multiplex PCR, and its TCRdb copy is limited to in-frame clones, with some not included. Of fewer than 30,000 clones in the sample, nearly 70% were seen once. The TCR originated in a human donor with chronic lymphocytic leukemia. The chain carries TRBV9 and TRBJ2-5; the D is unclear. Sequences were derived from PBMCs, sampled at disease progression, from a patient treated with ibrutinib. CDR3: CASSASLAEETQYF. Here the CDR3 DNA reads TGTGCCAGCAGCGCATCTCTGGCTGAGGAGACCCAGTACTTC.